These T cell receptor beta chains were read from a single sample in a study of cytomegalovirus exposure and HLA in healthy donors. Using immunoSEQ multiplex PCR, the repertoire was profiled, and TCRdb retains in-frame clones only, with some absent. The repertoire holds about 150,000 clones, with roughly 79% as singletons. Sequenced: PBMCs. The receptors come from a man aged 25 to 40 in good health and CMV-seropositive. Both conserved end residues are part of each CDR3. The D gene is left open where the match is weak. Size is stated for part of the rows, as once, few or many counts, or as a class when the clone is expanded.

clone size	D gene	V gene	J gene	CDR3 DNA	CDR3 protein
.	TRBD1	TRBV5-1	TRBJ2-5	TGCGCCAGCAGCCGTGCCGGGACAGGGGAAGAGACCCAGTACTTC	CASSRAGTGEETQYF
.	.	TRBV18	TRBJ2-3	TGTGCCAGCTCCTCAGATACGCAGTATTTT	CASSSDTQYF
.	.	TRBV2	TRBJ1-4	TGTGCCAGCACCAGGGAAGGGACTTCTAATGAAAAACTGTTTTTT	CASTREGTSNEKLFF
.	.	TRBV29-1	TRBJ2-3	TGCAGCGTTGTACCTGGACAGTCCCGCCTAGATACGCAGTATTTT	CSVVPGQSRLDTQYF
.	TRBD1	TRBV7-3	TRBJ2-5	TGTGCCAGCAGCTTAATTGGACAGGAAGGGGCCCAGTACTTC	CASSLIGQEGAQYF
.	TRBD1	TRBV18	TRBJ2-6	TGTGCCAGCTCGCAACAGGGGGCGATGCTCTCTGGGGCCAACGTCCTGACTTTC	CASSQQGAMLSGANVLTF
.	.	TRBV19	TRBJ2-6	TGTGCCAGCCGTCGGGCTGGGGCCAACGTCCTGACTTTC	CASRRAGANVLTF
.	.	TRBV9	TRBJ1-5	TGTGCCAGCAGCGAGGGAGGGTATAGCAATCAGCCCCAGCATTTT	CASSEGGYSNQPQHF
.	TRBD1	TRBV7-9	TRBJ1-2	TGTGCCAGCAGCTCGGGACAGGGTACCTGGGGCTACACCTTC	CASSSGQGTWGYTF
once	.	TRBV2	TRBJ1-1	TGTGCCAGCAGTGAAGCGTACGGGGGCACTGAAGCTTTCTTT	CASSEAYGGTEAFF
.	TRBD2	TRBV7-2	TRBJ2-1	TGTGCCAGCAGCCCGGGGGAGCGGGGTTCCAACCATGAGCAGTTCTTC	CASSPGERGSNHEQFF
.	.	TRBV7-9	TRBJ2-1	TGTGCCAGCAGCTTAAGGCGACAGTCAGGTTTACGCTCCTACAATGAGCAGTTCTTC	CASSLRRQSGLRSYNEQFF
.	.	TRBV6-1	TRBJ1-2	TGTGCCAGCAGTTCCCCGGACTGGCGGTATAATGGCTACACCTTC	CASSSPDWRYNGYTF
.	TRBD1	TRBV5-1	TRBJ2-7	TGCGCCAGCAGCAACTCCGGGACAGGGACCGAGCAGTACTTC	CASSNSGTGTEQYF
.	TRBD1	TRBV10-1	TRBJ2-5	TGCGCCAGCAACCTGGGACAGGGTGGAGAGACCCAGTACTTC	CASNLGQGGETQYF
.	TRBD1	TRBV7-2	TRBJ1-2	TGTGCCAGCAGCCTCAGACAGGGGGGCTACACCTTC	CASSLRQGGYTF
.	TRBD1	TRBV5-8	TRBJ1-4	TGTGCCAGCACCCTGACAGGGATACGGGAAAAACTGTTTTTT	CASTLTGIREKLFF
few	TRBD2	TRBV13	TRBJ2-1	TGTGCCAGCAGCGCCACCGCGGGACTAGCGGGCATTGAGCAGTTCTTC	CASSATAGLAGIEQFF
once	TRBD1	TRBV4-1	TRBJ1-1	TGCGCCAGCAGCCTCACAGGGGGCGGGGTGAACACTGAAGCTTTCTTT	CASSLTGGGVNTEAFF
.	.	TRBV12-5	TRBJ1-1	TGTGCTAGTGCAGGGATGAACACTGAAGCTTTCTTT	CASAGMNTEAFF
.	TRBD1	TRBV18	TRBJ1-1	TGTGCCAGCTCACCACGGACAGGGGGGAACACTGAAGCTTTCTTT	CASSPRTGGNTEAFF
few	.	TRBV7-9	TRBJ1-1	TGTGCCAGCAGTCCTACAGGGACTGAAGCTTTCTTT	CASSPTGTEAFF
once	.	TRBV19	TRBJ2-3	TGTGCCAGTAGTATAGATCAGGGCACAGATACGCAGTATTTT	CASSIDQGTDTQYF
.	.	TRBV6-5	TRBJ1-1	TGTGCCAGCAGCTCCGCGGGAGCTGAAGCTTTCTTT	CASSSAGAEAFF
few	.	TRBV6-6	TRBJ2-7	TGTGCCAGCAGTTACTCTACGCCGGGACAATACTACGAGCAGTACTTC	CASSYSTPGQYYEQYF
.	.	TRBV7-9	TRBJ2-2	TGTGCCAGCAGCTTACAGGGAACCGGGGAGCTGTTTTTT	CASSLQGTGELFF